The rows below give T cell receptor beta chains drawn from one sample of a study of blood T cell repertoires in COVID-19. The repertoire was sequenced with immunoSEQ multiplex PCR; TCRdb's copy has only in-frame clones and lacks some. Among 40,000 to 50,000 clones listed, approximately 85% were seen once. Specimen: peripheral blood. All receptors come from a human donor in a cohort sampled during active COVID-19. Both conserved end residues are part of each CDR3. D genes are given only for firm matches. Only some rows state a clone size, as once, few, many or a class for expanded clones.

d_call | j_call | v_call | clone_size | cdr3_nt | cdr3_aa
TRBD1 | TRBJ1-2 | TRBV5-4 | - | TGTGCCAGCAGCTCACAGGGGTACTATGGCTACACCTTC | CASSSQGYYGYTF
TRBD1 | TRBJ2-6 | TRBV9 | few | TGTGCCAGCAGCGCTCCGGGACAGATCTCTGGGGCCAACGTCCTGACTTTC | CASSAPGQISGANVLTF
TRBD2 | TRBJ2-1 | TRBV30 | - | TGTGCCTGGAGTGTGAGATTAGCGGGAACCGAGCAGTTCTTC | CAWSVRLAGTEQFF
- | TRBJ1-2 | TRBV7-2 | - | TGTGCCAGCAGCCCGGAGGGGAGTTCCTATGGCTACACCTTC | CASSPEGSSYGYTF
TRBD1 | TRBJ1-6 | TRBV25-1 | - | TGTGCCAGCAAGTCGGACGCAGGGGGGTCACCCCTCCACTTT | CASKSDAGGSPLHF
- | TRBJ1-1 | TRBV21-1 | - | TGTGCCAGCAGCAAAAAGAGGGGTAAGGACAGTAATAGTTACACTGAAGCTTTCTTT | CASSKKRGKDSNSYTEAFF
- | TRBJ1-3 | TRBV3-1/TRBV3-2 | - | TGTGCCAGCAGCTCGATGTTACACGCACGAAACACCATATATTTT | CASSSMLHARNTIYF
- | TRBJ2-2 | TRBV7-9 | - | TGTGCCAGCAGCCTTCCGGGACACATAAACACCGGGGAGCTGTTTTTT | CASSLPGHINTGELFF
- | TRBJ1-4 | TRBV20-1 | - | TGCAGTGCCTCTGATGAAAAACTGTTTTTT | CSASDEKLFF
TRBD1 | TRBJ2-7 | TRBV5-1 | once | TGCGCCAGCAGCTTGGTTGGGACAGGGACCTACGAGCAGTACTTC | CASSLVGTGTYEQYF